A selection of T cell receptor beta chains follows, all from one sample in a study of response to subunit inactivated influenza vaccine. TCRdb used MiXCR to reprocess the RT-PCR reads, holding one entry per CDR3 protein. The sample holds more than 600,000 distinct CDR3 sequences, roughly 18% seen once. Sequenced here: PBMCs from blood, sampled around 5 days after vaccination. These receptors originate from a man between 45 and 60 years old who received an inactivated influenza vaccine. Each CDR3 is given with its conserved first and last residue. D genes are given only for firm matches. Some rows mark clone size as missing; the rest say once, few, many or name a class of expanded clone.

d_call j_call v_call clone_size cdr3_aa cdr3_nt
TRBD1 TRBJ1-5 TRBV29-1 few CSVEESRDRVYQPQHF TGCAGCGTTGAAGAATCCCGGGACAGGGTTTATCAGCCCCAGCATTTT
TRBD2 TRBJ2-3 TRBV12-3/TRBV12-4 - CASSFRLAGADTQYF TGTGCCAGCAGTTTTCGCCTAGCGGGGGCAGATACGCAGTATTTT
TRBD1 TRBJ1-4 TRBV13 - CASSIGTANEKLFF TGTGCCAGCAGCATCGGGACAGCTAATGAAAAACTGTTTTTT
TRBD2 TRBJ2-3 TRBV7-3 few CASSFSGSGDTQYF TGTGCCAGCAGCTTTAGCGGGAGTGGGGATACGCAGTATTTT
TRBD2 TRBJ2-1 TRBV12-3/TRBV12-4 - CASRDSGGVGNEQFF TGTGCCAGCAGGGATAGCGGGGGTGTGGGCAATGAGCAGTTCTTC
TRBD1 TRBJ1-2 TRBV20-1 - CSARDVTGINYGYTF TGCAGTGCTAGAGACGTGACAGGGATCAACTATGGCTACACCTTC
- TRBJ2-3 TRBV7-3 few CASSQSGTDTQYF TGTGCCAGCAGCCAGAGCGGCACAGATACGCAGTATTTT
- TRBJ1-1 TRBV7-8 - CASRRAPTTEAFF TGTGCCAGCAGGAGAGCGCCGACCACTGAAGCTTTCTTT
- TRBJ1-3 TRBV20-1 many CSASGQNSGNTIYF TGCAGTGCTTCGGGACAAAACTCTGGAAACACCATATATTTT
- TRBJ2-2 TRBV7-6 few CASSLAAGADTGELFF TGTGCCAGCAGCTTAGCAGCAGGGGCGGACACCGGGGAGCTGTTTTTT
- TRBJ2-7 TRBV7-8 - CASSFPSSPVDRSYEQYF TGTGCCAGCAGCTTTCCTTCATCTCCAGTGGACAGATCCTACGAGCAGTACTTC
- TRBJ1-1 TRBV5-6 - CASSLVSTTEAFF TGTGCCAGCAGCTTGGTGTCAACCACTGAAGCTTTCTTT
- TRBJ2-7 TRBV12-3/TRBV12-4 - CASSMGPFEQYF TGTGCCAGCAGTATGGGACCATTCGAGCAGTACTTC
- TRBJ2-7 TRBV4-2 many CASSQEEVVSYEQYF TGTGCCAGCAGCCAAGAGGAGGTGGTCTCCTACGAGCAGTACTTC
- TRBJ2-7 TRBV6-1 - CASSESNFRGTYEQYF TGTGCCAGCAGTGAGTCGAACTTCCGGGGGACCTACGAGCAGTACTTC
- TRBJ2-7 TRBV5-1 - CASSQGSPSLPEQYF TGCGCCAGCAGCCAGGGATCCCCTTCTTTACCCGAGCAGTACTTC
TRBD1 TRBJ2-7 TRBV2 - CASSGAIWDRTYEQYF TGTGCCAGCAGCGGAGCGATCTGGGACAGGACTTACGAGCAGTACTTC
- TRBJ2-4 TRBV19 - CASSTRTVAKNIQYF TGTGCCAGTAGTACCCGGACAGTAGCCAAAAACATTCAGTACTTC
- TRBJ2-2 TRBV24-1 - CATANRGELFF TGTGCCACCGCGAACAGGGGGGAGCTGTTTTTT
TRBD2 TRBJ2-1 TRBV7-8 - CASSLDPGGRGDEQFF TGTGCCAGCAGCTTAGACCCTGGCGGGAGAGGCGATGAGCAGTTCTTC
- TRBJ2-5 TRBV7-2 - CASSLNRKETQYF TGTGCCAGCAGCTTAAACAGAAAAGAGACCCAGTACTTC
- TRBJ2-6 TRBV20-1 - CSAMSAAGANVLTF TGCAGTGCTATGTCGGCGGCTGGGGCCAACGTCCTGACTTTC
TRBD2 TRBJ2-3 TRBV15 few CATSRDGTSGRTDTQYF TGTGCCACCAGCAGAGATGGGACTAGCGGGCGCACAGATACGCAGTATTTT
- TRBJ2-7 TRBV6-1 - CASSGPPLYEQYF TGTGCCAGCAGTGGGCCCCCATTGTACGAGCAGTACTTC
- TRBJ2-1 TRBV27 - CASGGFGSYNEQFF TGTGCCAGCGGGGGTTTTGGCTCCTACAATGAGCAGTTCTTC
TRBD1 TRBJ1-1 TRBV29-1 - CSVSTGGRTEAFF TGCAGCGTTTCCACAGGGGGCAGGACTGAAGCTTTCTTT
TRBD2 TRBJ2-1 TRBV6-2/TRBV6-3 many CASSLLAGGLGEQFF TGTGCCAGCAGCCTCCTAGCGGGAGGGCTCGGTGAGCAGTTCTTC
- TRBJ2-5 TRBV29-1 - CSVGVWRGAETQYF TGCAGCGTTGGAGTTTGGAGGGGGGCAGAGACCCAGTACTTC
- TRBJ2-1 TRBV20-1 - CSAKRIYNEQFF TGCAGTGCGAAGCGGATCTACAATGAGCAGTTCTTC
- TRBJ2-6 TRBV7-9 few CASSEDLRSGANVLTF TGTGCCAGCAGCGAAGATCTTCGCTCAGGGGCCAACGTCCTGACTTTC
TRBD1 TRBJ1-5 TRBV7-2 - CASSFDRGPQPQHF TGTGCCAGCAGCTTTGACAGGGGTCCGCAGCCCCAGCATTTT
- TRBJ2-7 TRBV29-1 many CSVVGTQTPYEQYF TGCAGCGTTGTGGGGACTCAAACCCCCTACGAGCAGTACTTC
- TRBJ1-3 TRBV4-2 - CASSQGPPNTIYF TGTGCCAGCAGCCAAGGCCCCCCAAACACCATATATTTC
TRBD2 TRBJ2-4 TRBV6-2/TRBV6-3 many CASSYSISGREVAKNIQYF TGTGCCAGCAGTTACTCGATTAGCGGGAGAGAGGTTGCCAAAAACATTCAGTACTTC
TRBD1 TRBJ2-2 TRBV5-1 few CASSERTGNTGELFF TGCGCCAGCAGCGAAAGGACAGGGAACACCGGGGAGCTGTTTTTT
- TRBJ2-1 TRBV24-1 - CATSDLTGNNEQFF TGTGCCACCAGTGATTTGACAGGGAACAATGAGCAGTTCTTC
TRBD2 TRBJ2-1 TRBV4-3 - CASSDPPGLAVYNEQFF TGCGCCAGCAGCGACCCGCCGGGACTAGCGGTTTACAATGAGCAGTTCTTC
- TRBJ2-1 TRBV21-1 - CASSKGDRTSFNEQFF TGTGCCAGCAGCAAAGGGGATAGGACTAGTTTTAATGAGCAGTTCTTC
- TRBJ1-5 TRBV20-1 few CSAPNTGSGQPQHF TGCAGTGCTCCTAATACAGGGAGTGGTCAGCCCCAGCATTTT
- TRBJ2-7 TRBV7-2 few CASSGNGYEQYF TGTGCCAGCAGCGGCAACGGTTACGAGCAGTACTTC
- TRBJ2-1 TRBV9 few CASSVANDGNEQFF TGTGCCAGCAGCGTAGCTAACGACGGAAATGAGCAGTTCTTC
TRBD1 TRBJ2-7 TRBV7-6 few CASSPPGWGQKTYEQYF TGTGCCAGCAGCCCCCCAGGTTGGGGACAGAAGACCTACGAGCAGTACTTC
- TRBJ2-3 TRBV9 - CASSINFQKWGRTDTQYF TGTGCCAGCAGCATAAACTTCCAAAAGTGGGGCCGTACAGATACGCAGTATTTT
TRBD2 TRBJ2-2 TRBV19 - CASTAGVFSGELFF TGTGCCAGTACTGCGGGAGTCTTTAGCGGGGAGCTGTTTTTT